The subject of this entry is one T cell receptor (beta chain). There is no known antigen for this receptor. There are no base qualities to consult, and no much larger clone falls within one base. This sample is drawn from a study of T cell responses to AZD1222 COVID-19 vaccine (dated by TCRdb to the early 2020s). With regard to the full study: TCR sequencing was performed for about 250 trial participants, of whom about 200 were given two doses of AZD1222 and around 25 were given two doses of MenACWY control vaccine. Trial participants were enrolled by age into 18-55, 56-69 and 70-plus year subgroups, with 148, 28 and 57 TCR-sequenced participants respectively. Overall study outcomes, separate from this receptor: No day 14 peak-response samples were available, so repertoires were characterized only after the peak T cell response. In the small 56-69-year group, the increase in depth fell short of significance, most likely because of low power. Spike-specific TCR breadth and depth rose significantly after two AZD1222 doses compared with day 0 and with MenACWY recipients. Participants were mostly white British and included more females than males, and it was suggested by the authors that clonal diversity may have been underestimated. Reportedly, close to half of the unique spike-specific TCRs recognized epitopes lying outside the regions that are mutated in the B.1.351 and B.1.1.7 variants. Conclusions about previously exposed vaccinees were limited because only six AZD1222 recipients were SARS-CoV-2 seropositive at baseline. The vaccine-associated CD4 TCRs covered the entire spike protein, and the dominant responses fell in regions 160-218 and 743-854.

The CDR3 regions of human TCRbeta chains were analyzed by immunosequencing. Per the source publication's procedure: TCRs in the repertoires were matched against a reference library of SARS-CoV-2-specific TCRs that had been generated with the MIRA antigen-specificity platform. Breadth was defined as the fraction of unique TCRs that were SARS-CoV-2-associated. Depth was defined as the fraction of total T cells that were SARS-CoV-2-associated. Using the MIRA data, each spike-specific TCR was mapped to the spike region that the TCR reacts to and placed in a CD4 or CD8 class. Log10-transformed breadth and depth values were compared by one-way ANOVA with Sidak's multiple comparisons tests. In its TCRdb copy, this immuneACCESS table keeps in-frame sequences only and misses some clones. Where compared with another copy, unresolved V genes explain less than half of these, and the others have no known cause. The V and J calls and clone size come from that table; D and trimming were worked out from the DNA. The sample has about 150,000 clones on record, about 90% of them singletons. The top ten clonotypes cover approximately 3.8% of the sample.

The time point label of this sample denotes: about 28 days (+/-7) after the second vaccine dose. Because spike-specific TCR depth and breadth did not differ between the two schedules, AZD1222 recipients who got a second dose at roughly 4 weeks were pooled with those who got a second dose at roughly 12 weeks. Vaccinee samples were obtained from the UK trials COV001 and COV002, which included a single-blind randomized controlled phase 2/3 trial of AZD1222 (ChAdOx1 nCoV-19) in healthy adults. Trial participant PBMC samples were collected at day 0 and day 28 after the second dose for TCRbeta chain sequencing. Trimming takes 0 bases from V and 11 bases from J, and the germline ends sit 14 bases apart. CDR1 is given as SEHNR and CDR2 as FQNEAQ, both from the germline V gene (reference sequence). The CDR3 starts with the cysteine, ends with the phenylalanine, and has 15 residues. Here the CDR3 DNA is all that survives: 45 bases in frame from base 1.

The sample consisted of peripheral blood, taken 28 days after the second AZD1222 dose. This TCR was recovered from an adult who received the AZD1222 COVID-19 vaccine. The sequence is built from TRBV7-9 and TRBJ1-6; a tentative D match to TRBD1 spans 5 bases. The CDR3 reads CASSLAVIRGPPLHF. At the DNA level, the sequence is TGTGCCAGCAGCTTAGCGGTAATAAGGGGCCCACCCCTCCACTTT.